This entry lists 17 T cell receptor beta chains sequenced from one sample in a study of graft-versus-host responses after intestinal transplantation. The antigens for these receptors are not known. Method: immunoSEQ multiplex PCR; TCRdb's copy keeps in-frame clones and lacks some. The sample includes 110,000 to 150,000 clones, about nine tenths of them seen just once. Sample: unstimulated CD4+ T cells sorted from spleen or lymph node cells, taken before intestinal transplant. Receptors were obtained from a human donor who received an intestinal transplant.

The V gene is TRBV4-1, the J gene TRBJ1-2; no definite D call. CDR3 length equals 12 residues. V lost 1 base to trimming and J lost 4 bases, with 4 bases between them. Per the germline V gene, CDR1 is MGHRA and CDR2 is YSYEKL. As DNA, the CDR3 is TGCGCCAGCAGCCAAGCTCTCTATGGCTACACCTTC. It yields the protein CASSQALYGYTF.

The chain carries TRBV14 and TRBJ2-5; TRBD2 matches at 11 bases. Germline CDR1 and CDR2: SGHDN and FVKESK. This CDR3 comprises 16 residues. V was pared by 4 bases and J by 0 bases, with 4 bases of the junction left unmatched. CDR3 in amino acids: CASSRSLAGDQETQYF. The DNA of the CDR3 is TGTGCCAGCAGCCGCTCACTAGCGGGGGACCAAGAGACCCAGTACTTC.

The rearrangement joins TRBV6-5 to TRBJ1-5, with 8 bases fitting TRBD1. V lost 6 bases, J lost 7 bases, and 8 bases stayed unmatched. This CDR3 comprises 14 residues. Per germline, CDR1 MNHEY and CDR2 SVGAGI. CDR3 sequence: CASRETGEGQPQHF. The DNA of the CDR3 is TGTGCCAGCAGAGAGACAGGGGAGGGGCAGCCCCAGCATTTT.

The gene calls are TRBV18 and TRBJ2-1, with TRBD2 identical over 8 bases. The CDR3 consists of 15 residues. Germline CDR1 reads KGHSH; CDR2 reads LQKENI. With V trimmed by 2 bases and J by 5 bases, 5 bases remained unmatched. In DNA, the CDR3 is TGTGCCAGCTCACCATTGCGGGAGGCGGACAATGAGCAGTTCTTC. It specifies CASSPLREADNEQFF.

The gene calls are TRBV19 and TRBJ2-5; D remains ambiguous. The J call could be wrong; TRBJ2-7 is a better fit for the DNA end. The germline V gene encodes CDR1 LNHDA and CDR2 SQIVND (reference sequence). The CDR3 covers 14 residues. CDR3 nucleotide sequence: TGTGCCAGTAGTATAACCGACAAGAGCTACGAGCAGTACTTC. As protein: CASSITDKSYEQYF.

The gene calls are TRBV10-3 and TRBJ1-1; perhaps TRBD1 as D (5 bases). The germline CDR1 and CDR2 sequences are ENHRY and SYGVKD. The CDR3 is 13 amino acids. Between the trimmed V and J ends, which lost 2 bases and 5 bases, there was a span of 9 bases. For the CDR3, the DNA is TGTGCCATCAGTGAGCAGCGGGGGACTGAAGCTTTCTTT. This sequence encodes CAISEQRGTEAFF.

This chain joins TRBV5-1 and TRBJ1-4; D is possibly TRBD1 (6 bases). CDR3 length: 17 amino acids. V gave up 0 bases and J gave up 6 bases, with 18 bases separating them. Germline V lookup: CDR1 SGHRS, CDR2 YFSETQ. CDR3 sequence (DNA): TGCGCCAGCAGCTTGGAGGTCACAGGGAACGGCGATGAAAAACTGTTTTTT. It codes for CASSLEVTGNGDEKLFF.

CDR3 region: CASSLGGSGTYNEQFF. The DNA of the CDR3 is TGTGCCAGCAGCTTAGGTGGTAGCGGGACCTACAATGAGCAGTTCTTC. V is TRBV11-2 and J is TRBJ2-1; 8 bases are a match to TRBD2. The CDR3 is made up of 16 amino acids. Germline V gives CDR1 SGHAT, CDR2 FQNNGV. V shed 1 base and J 2 bases; nucleotides not matched to a gene: 4.

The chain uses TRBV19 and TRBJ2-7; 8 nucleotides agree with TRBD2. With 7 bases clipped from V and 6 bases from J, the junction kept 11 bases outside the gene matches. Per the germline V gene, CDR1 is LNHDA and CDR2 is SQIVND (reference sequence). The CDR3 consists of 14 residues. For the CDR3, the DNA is TGTGCCAGTACCTTACGGCGGGGGGATGGCGAGCAGTACTTC. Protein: CASTLRRGDGEQYF.

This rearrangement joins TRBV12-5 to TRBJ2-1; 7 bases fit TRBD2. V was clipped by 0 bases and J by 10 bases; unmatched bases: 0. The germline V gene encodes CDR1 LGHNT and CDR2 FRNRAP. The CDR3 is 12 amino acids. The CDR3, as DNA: TGTGCTAGTGGTTTGGTAGCGGGAGAGCAGTTCTTC. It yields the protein CASGLVAGEQFF. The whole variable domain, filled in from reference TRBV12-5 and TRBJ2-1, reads DARVTQTPRHKVTEMGQEVTMRCQPILGHNTVFWYRQTMMQGLELLAYFRNRAPLDDSGMPKDRFSAEMPDATLATLKIQPSEPRDSAVYFCASGLVAGEQFFGPGTRLTVL.

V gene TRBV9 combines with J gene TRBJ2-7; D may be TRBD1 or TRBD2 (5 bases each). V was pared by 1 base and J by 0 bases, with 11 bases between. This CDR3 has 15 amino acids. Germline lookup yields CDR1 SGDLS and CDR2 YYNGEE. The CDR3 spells CASSVNGGSSYEQYF. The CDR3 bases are TGTGCCAGCAGCGTAAATGGGGGAAGCTCCTACGAGCAGTACTTC.

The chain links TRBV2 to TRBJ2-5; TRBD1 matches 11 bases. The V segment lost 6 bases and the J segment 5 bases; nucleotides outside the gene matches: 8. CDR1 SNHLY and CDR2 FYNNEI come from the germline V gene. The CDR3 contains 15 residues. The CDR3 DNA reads TGTGCCAGCAGCGGGGGGACAGGGGGAAGTGAGACCCAGTACTTC. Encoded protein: CASSGGTGGSETQYF.

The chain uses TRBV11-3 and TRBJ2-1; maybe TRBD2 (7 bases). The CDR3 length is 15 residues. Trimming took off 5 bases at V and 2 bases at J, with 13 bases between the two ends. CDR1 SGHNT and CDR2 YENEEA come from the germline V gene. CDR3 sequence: CASSGGGRAYNEQFF. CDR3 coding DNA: TGTGCCAGCAGCGGAGGGGGGAGGGCCTACAATGAGCAGTTCTTC.

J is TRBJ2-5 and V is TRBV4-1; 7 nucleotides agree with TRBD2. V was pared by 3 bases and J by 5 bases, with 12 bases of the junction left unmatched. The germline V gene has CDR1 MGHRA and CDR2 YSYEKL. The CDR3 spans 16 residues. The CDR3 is CASSQAGTTRGETQYF. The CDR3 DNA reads TGCGCCAGCAGCCAGGCTGGGACTACACGAGGGGAGACCCAGTACTTC.

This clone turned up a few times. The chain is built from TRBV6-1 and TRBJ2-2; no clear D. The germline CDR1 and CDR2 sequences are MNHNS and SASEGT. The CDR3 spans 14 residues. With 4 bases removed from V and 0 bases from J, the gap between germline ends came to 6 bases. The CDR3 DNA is TGTGCCAGCAGTGCCAGCGCGAACACCGGGGAGCTGTTTTTT. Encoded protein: CASSASANTGELFF.

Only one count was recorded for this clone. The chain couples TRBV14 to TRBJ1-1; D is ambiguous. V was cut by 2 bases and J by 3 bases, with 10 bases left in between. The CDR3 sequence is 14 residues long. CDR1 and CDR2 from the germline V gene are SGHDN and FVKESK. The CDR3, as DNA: TGTGCCAGCAGCCAAAGGATCGGCGACACTGAAGCTTTCTTT. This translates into CASSQRIGDTEAFF.

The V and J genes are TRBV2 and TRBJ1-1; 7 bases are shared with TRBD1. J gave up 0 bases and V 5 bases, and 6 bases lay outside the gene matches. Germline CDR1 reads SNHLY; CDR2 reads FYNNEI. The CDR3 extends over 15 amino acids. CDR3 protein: CASSRDRPMNTEAFF. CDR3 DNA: TGTGCCAGCAGTCGGGACAGACCCATGAACACTGAAGCTTTCTTT.